The clone carrying this T cell receptor (beta chain) has a handful of counts. Antigen specificity is unknown. This sample is drawn from a study of T cells after yellow fever vaccination. A 5'RACE template-switching step, the method used to make TCR cDNA, added a universal primer site and UMIs. TCRdb recomputed calls from the 5' RACE reads with MiXCR, one row per CDR3 protein. The sample holds fewer than 450,000 distinct CDR3 sequences, roughly 4.3% seen once. Study conclusions and caveats: Peaking faster, on day 5 versus 15, the secondary response was nonetheless weaker. Abundant contaminating clonotypes from the bulk population could appear in FACS-sorted repertoires. Most primary-vaccination clones recurred post-booster (approximately 96% CD4, 88% CD8).

The CDR3 sequence is 13 residues long. Germline-derived CDR1 and CDR2 are SNHLY and FYNNEI. Trimming stripped 8 bases from V and 5 bases from J, with 16 bases between. The V call is TRBV2, the J call TRBJ2-7; perhaps TRBD2 as D (6 bases). The TCR originated in a man aged 18-30 years who received the YFV17D yellow fever vaccine. Sequences were derived from PBMCs, sampled 5 days after the yellow fever booster vaccination. For the CDR3, the DNA is TGTGCCAGCCGGCGTGCGGGGACGAACGAGCAGTACTTC. Amino acids: CASRRAGTNEQYF.